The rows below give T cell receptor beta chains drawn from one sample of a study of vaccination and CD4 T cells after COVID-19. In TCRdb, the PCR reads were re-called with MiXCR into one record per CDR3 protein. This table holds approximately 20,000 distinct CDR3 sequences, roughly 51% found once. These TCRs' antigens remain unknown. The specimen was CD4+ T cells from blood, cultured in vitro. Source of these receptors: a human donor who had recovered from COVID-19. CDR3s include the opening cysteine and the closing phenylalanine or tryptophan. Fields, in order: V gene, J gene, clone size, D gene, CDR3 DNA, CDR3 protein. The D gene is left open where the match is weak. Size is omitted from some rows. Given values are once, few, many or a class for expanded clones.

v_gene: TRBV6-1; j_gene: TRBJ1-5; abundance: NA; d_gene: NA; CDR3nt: TGTGCCAGCTCGTGGGGAGGAAATCAGCCCCAGCATTTT; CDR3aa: CASSWGGNQPQHF
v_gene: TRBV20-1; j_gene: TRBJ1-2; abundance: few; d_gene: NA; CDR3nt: TGCAGTGCGGAACGGGGCTATGGCTACACCTTC; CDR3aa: CSAERGYGYTF
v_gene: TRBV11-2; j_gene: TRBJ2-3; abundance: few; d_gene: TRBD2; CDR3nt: TGTGCCAGCAGCTTAGGACTAGCTTCAGATACGCAGTATTTT; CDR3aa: CASSLGLASDTQYF
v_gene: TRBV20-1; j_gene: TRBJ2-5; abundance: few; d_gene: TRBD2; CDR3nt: TGCAGTGCTAGGGTGGCCATCGGGCTAGCGGGAGGAGAGACCCAGTACTTC; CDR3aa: CSARVAIGLAGGETQYF
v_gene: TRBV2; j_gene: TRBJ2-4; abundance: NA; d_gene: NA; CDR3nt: TGTGCCAGCAGTGAAAGTCTAGCCAAAAACATTCAGTACTTC; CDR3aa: CASSESLAKNIQYF
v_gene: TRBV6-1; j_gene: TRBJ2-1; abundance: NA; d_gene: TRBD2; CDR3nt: TGTGCCAGCAGTGGCCAGCGGGGGAATGAGCAGTTCTTC; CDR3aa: CASSGQRGNEQFF
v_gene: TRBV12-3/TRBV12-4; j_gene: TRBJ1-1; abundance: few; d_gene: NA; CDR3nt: TGTGCCAGCAGTCCGATCAGGGGCACTGAAGCTTTCTTT; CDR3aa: CASSPIRGTEAFF
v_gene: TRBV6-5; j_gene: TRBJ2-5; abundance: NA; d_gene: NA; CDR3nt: TGTGCCAGCAGTTACGCCCTAGAGACCCAGTACTTC; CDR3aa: CASSYALETQYF
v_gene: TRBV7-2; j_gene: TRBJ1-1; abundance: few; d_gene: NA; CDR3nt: TGTGCCAGCAGGTGGAGACAGGCCAACACTGAAGCTTTCTTT; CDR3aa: CASRWRQANTEAFF
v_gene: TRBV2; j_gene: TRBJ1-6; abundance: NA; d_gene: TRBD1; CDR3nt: TGTGCCAGCAGTGAATGGGGACAGCCAAATTCACCCCTCCACTTT; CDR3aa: CASSEWGQPNSPLHF
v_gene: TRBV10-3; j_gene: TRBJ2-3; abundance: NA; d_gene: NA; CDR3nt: TGTGCCATCAGTGAGTCACGAGGGTTCACAGATACGCAGTATTTT; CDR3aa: CAISESRGFTDTQYF
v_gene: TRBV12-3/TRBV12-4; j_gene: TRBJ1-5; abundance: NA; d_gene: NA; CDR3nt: TGTGCCAGCAGTCGCGGGGGGTTTAGCAATCAGCCCCAGCATTTT; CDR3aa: CASSRGGFSNQPQHF
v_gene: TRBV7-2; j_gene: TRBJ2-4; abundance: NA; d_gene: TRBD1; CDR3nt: TGTGCCAGCAGCTTCGAGACAGGGGGCGGCATTCAGTACTTC; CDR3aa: CASSFETGGGIQYF
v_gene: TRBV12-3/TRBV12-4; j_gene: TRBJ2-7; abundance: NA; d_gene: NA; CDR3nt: TGTGCCAGCAGTTTGAAGCAGGGATCTACCTACGAGCAGTACTTC; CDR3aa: CASSLKQGSTYEQYF
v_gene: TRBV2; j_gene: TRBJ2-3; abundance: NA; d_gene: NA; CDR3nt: TGTGCCAGCAGGACGGGACTGGCGGCAGATACGCAGTATTTT; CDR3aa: CASRTGLAADTQYF
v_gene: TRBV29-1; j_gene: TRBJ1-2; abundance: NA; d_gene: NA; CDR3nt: TGCAGCGTTGATCGGGGGGCGCGAGACTATGGCTACACCTTC; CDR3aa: CSVDRGARDYGYTF
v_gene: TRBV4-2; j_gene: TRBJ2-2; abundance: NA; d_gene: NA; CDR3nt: TGTGCCAGCAGCCAAGAAACCTTAAGGCCCGGGGAGCTGTTTTTT; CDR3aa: CASSQETLRPGELFF
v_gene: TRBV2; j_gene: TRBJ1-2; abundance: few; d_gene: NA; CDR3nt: TGTGCCAGCAGCGGACGGAATATCTATGGCTACACCTTC; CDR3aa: CASSGRNIYGYTF
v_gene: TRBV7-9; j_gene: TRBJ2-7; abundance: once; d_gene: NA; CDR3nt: TGTGCCAGCAGCTCCTACAGGGCTAACGGCAACGAGCAGTACTTC; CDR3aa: CASSSYRANGNEQYF
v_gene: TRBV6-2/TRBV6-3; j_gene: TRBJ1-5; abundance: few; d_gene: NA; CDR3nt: TGTGCCAGCAGCCGCTACAGGATTTTGGTATGGCAGCCCCAGCATTTT; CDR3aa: CASSRYRILVWQPQHF
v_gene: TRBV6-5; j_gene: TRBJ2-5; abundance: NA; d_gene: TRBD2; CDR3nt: TGTGCCAGCAGTTACTCGACTAGCCAGGGCCAAGAGACCCAGTACTTC; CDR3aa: CASSYSTSQGQETQYF
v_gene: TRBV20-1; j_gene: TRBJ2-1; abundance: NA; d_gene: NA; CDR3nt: TGCAGTGCTAGAAGCCCCGGCAGGGAAACCTACAATGAGCAGTTCTTC; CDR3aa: CSARSPGRETYNEQFF
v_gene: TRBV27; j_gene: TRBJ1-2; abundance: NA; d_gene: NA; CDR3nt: TGTGCCAGCAGTTTAATGGGGGCAGGGTATGGCTACACCTTC; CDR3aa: CASSLMGAGYGYTF
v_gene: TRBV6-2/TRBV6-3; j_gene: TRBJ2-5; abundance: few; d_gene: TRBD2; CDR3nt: TGTGCCAGCAGCCTTAGCGGGAGAGGCCAAGAGACCCAGTACTTC; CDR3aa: CASSLSGRGQETQYF
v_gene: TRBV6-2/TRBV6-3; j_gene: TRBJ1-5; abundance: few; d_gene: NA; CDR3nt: TGTGCCAGCAGTTTCCGGGGGTCGGATCAGCCCCAGCATTTT; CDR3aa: CASSFRGSDQPQHF
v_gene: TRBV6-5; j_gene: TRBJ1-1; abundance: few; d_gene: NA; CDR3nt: TGTGCCAGCAGTTATCTCAGTTCAGGGGCGAACACTGAAGCTTTCTTT; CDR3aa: CASSYLSSGANTEAFF
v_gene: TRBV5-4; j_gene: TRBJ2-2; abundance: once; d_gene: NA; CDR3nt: TGTGCCAGCAGCCCGAGGGGGGCCAACACCGGGGAGCTGTTTTTT; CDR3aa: CASSPRGANTGELFF
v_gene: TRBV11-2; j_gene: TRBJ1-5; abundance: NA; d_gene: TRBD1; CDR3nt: TGTGCCAGCAGCTTAGCAGGACAGGGGGCTGTCAATCAGCCCCAGCATTTT; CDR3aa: CASSLAGQGAVNQPQHF
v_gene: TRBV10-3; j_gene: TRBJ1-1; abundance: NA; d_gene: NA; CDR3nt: TGTGCCATCAGTGCGGAGGGGTTCGGGAACACTGAAGCTTTCTTT; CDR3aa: CAISAEGFGNTEAFF
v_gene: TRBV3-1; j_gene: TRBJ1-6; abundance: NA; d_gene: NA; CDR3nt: TGTGCCAGCAGCCAATTTACAGACAATTCACCCCTCCACTTT; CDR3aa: CASSQFTDNSPLHF
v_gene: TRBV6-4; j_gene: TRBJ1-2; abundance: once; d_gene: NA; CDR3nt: TGTGCCAGCAGCCAAGGGCTTACAAGCGGCTACACCTTC; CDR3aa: CASSQGLTSGYTF
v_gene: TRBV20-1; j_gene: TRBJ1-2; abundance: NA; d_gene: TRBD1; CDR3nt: TGCAGTGCTAGAGATCCGACAGGGCGAATCTATGGCTACACCTTC; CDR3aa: CSARDPTGRIYGYTF
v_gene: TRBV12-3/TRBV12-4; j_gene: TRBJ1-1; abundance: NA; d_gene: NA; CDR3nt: TGTGCCAGCAGCCGGGCCCTGGGGGGCACTGAAGCTTTCTTT; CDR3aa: CASSRALGGTEAFF
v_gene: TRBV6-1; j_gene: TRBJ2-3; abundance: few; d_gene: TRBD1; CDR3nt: TGTGCCAGCAACCCCAGGGGGTACACAGATACGCAGTATTTT; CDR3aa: CASNPRGYTDTQYF
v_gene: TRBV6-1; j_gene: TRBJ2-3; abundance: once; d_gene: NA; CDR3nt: TGTGCCAGCAGCGGGGGTTTCGGCACAGATACGCAGTATTTT; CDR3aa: CASSGGFGTDTQYF
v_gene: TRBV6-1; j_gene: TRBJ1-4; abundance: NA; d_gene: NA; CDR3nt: TGTGCCAGCAGAAAGGGATTTTCGGCTAATGAAAAACTGTTTTTT; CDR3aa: CASRKGFSANEKLFF
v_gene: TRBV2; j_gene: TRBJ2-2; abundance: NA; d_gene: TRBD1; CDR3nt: TGTGCCAGCAGTCCGGGACAGGGGGCCACCGGGGAGCTGTTTTTT; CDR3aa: CASSPGQGATGELFF
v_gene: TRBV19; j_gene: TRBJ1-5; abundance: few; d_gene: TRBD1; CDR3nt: TGTGCCAGTAATACAGGGGGCATCGGCAATCAGCCCCAGCATTTT; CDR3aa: CASNTGGIGNQPQHF
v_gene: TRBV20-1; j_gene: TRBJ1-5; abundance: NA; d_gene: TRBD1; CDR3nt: TGCAGTGCGAGGACAGGGGGCGAAAGAAATCAGCCCCAGCATTTT; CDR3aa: CSARTGGERNQPQHF
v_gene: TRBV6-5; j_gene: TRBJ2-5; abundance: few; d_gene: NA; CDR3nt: TGTGCCAGCAGTTACTCAGGTTCTAGCAGCCAGCAAGAGACCCAGTACTTC; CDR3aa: CASSYSGSSSQQETQYF
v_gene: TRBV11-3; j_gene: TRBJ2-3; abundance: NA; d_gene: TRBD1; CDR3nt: TGTGCCAGCAGCCTCAATTCAGGGGGCGGAGGCACAGATACGCAGTATTTT; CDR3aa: CASSLNSGGGGTDTQYF